This TCR beta chain was observed in a study of vaccination and CD4 T cells after COVID-19. Cultured CD4+ T cell DNA was sequenced using the Oncomine TCR Beta short-read assay. MiXCR was run by TCRdb on the PCR reads, yielding one entry per CDR3 protein. Altogether 7,000 to 8,500 distinct CDR3 sequences are present, more than 30% being singletons, with the ten largest covering less than 20%. The sample's treatment: roughly 10-day PBMC culture with coronavirus spike peptide pools or control peptides (ViraFEST assay). Ahead of the COVID-19 pandemic (2011-2018), the CD4+ T cells of the unexposed donor were collected. This clonotype was counted between two and nine times. The antigen is undetermined. The V and J ends lost 7 bases and 6 bases, in that order; junction bases with no gene match: 7. The CDR3 is 15 residues long. The germline gives CDR1 SNHLY, CDR2 FYNNEI.

Specimen: CD4+ T cells from blood, cultured in vitro. This receptor was taken from a human donor in good health. The chain links TRBV2 to TRBJ1-6; 9 bases are a match to TRBD1. Written as DNA, the CDR3 is TGTGCCAGCATCCCCGGACAGGGGATTAATTCACCCCTCCACTTT. Encoded protein: CASIPGQGINSPLHF.